The present T cell receptor (beta chain) was sequenced within a study of cytomegalovirus exposure and HLA in healthy donors (dated by TCRdb to about 2017). Looking at the study overall: In an earlier analysis of several hundred of the donors, roughly 300 Gb of sequence data and roughly 100 million unique TCR beta sequences from 150 million to 200 million T cells were reported. An early release covering 550 to 650 HLA-typed donors comprised approximately 300 gigabases of sequencing data and around 85 million unique TCR sequences. Of the 350 to 450 genotyped donors, approximately 81% were placed in the genetic ancestry cluster associated with self-reported Caucasian donors. The study aimed to test whether cataloging public T cell receptors could reveal signatures of past pathogen exposure. The study profiled the T cell repertoires of about 720 subjects by immunosequencing and related them to cytomegalovirus serostatus. Along with the roughly 700-subject first cohort, a separate validation cohort of over a hundred different subjects was used. High-throughput TCR immunosequencing, statistical association of individual TCRs with disease status, and machine learning were combined to predict cytomegalovirus infection status. A later analysis re-examined previously published TCR beta repertoires from just over 650 donors and added high-resolution HLA genotyping to investigate patterns of TCR occurrence. The later analysis used no new phenotypic data to find candidate immune exposures, relying instead on TCR beta sequences and their occurrence across donors. An earlier analysis of approximately 500 of the donors applied high-throughput TCR beta sequencing to assess whether each TCR beta V gene segment acted as functional or pseudogenic. Donor age, sex, ethnicity and CMV serostatus were compiled alongside the repertoire data. A later genetic analysis took genome-wide SNP genotypes for about 65% of the 666 donors and used that subset as a discovery cohort. Every discovery cohort repertoire had been produced on one sequencing platform. HLA typing included class I and class II loci at four-digit resolution. The number of typed donors differed by locus: roughly 629-630 for A, B, C, DRB1 and DQB1; 500 to 550 for DQA1; about 600 for DPA1; and around 490 for DPB1. A few DR-DQ haplotypes were treated as single units for association and clustering because of strong linkage in the cohort. Among about 390 genotyped donors of the cohort, an average of roughly 240,000 unique TCR beta nucleotide sequences were sequenced per donor, roughly a sixth of them non-productive.

The cohort was made up of approximately 700 healthy bone marrow donors. At the time of sampling, all cohort members were nominally healthy, though unrecorded immune exposures were likely present. The donor tested CMV seropositive and was one of the 289 seropositive cohort members. Each donor provided a peripheral blood sample, and peripheral blood mononuclear cells were used for TCR beta sequencing. Genomic DNA was extracted from the blood cell samples with the Qiagen DNeasy Blood Extraction Kit. V loses 1 base of germline sequence and J loses 5 bases, and the interval between the two ends is 12 bases. Based on the germline V gene, the CDR1 and CDR2 sequences are SGDLS and YYNGEE. The CDR3 runs 14 residues from the cysteine to the phenylalanine. Only the CDR3 portion is preserved as DNA: 42 bases, with reading frame beginning at the first base. This clone was picked up a small number of times. Its binding antigen is unknown. Base-call qualities are not available, and no considerably larger clone is one nucleotide away.

Results the study describes overall, beyond this receptor: Most TCR sequences were observed very rarely across donors, whereas some public TCRs were present in many individuals. Presence/absence analyses assumed roughly uniform sequencing depth across donors, an assumption that may not hold. The earlier analysis of nearly 600 of the donors excluded some 15 rarely observed V segments, including chromosome 9 orphons, because counts were too low. CMV serostatus was the only immune exposure information available for the cohort. A total of fewer than 200 TCR beta chains were listed by the study as associated with cytomegalovirus. In an earlier analysis of more than 500 of the donors, most TCR beta V segments appeared in productive rearrangements about 87% or about 30% of the time, broadly matching IMGT annotations. Because HLA typing was unavailable for some donors at each locus, only the typed subset was used in association tests. According to a later analysis, parvovirus B19, influenza, CMV and Epstein-Barr virus appeared linked to several top co-occurrence clusters. Only TCR beta chains were sequenced in this cohort, and the absence of alpha or paired-chain data limited detectable features. Linkage disequilibrium might explain the correlated functional status among segregating V segments, but an unknown experimental factor could not be ruled out. A group of highly shared sequence variants was considered likely to be a technical artifact of the sequencing pipeline. According to the authors, the approach could potentially be generalized to other disease states and immunological phenotypes. According to a later analysis, TCR association rates differed among HLA loci, with DRB1 alleles showing the most associated TCRs and HLA-C alleles showing the fewest. According to a later analysis, most CMV-associated TCR beta chains appeared to be HLA-restricted, and the HLA associations seemed to be driven largely by CMV exposure. The classifier was reported to diagnose cytomegalovirus status with high specificity and sensitivity in both the original cohort and the validation cohort. In a later genetic analysis, a missense DCLRE1C variant was associated with V-gene and J-gene trimming of TCR beta chains, and the association was replicated in an independent cohort. Assigning TCR associations to individual alleles was difficult when HLA alleles, especially DR and DQ, strongly co-occurred. A further reported finding was that TCR beta sequences accurately predicted the HLA-A and HLA-B alleles for most subjects in the first cohort. According to a later genetic analysis, donors in an Asian-associated ancestry cluster had fewer N-insertions in productive TCRs than the roughly 670-donor mean. The 87-base-pair reads could not distinguish some IMGT-functional V segments, including TRBV6-2 and TRBV6-3, so those segments were excluded. In a later analysis, about 16,000 TCR beta sequences were associated with specific HLA alleles at a false discovery rate of 0.05. In a later analysis, HLA-associated TCR beta chains showed more clonal expansion and lower generation probabilities than non-associated chains that were equally common. In vitro tests confirmed that three of the cytomegalovirus-associated TCR beta chains recognize cytomegalovirus antigens.

Library method: the immunoSEQ multiplex PCR assay. For the multiplex PCR, a mixture combining 60 forward primers for TCR Vbeta segments and 13 reverse primers for TCR Jbeta segments was used. The CDR3 region of rearranged TCR beta genes was amplified from genomic DNA by a multiplex PCR assay. The amplified TCR beta libraries were sequenced on the Illumina HiSeq System as 87-base-pair reads. Under the source paper's analysis protocol: In a later analysis, some 80 million unique TCR beta chains were counted across the approximately 640 repertoires, and roughly 11 million of these chains were shared by at least two donors. A nearest-neighbor algorithm error-corrected the raw reads and collapsed the reads into unique sequences, merging closely related sequences to remove PCR and sequencing errors. To assign V, D and J gene segments, CDR3 sequences were aligned to IMGT reference sequences. For a sequence to be retained, a match of at least six nucleotides to both a V gene segment and a J gene segment was required. Rearrangements were called productive when the CDR3 lacked stop codons and stayed in frame with V and J; all others were non-productive. Following IMGT convention, CDR3 was defined as the stretch from the second conserved V-encoded cysteine up to the conserved J-encoded phenylalanine. In an earlier analysis of roughly 610 of the donors, sequences lacking an unambiguous match to a single V gene segment were excluded. In an earlier analysis of several hundred of the donors, V segments were called functional above 56.7% productive rearrangements and were called segregating when the between-donor standard deviation exceeded 5%. A statistical classification framework was built to diagnose cytomegalovirus status from the catalog of TCR beta chain sequences. V and J gene assignment, in a later analysis, came from comparing TCR nucleotide sequences with IMGT/GENE-DB human TR gene sequences. The TCRdist pipeline was used in a later analysis to assign CDR3 sequences and most-parsimonious VDJ recombination scenarios. In a later analysis, each TCR beta chain was defined by its CDR3 amino acid sequence together with its V-gene family, and reads lacking a unique V-gene family were excluded. To address suspected cross-contamination and a sequencing artifact, a later analysis removed over 500 highly shared, low-generation-probability nucleotide sequences. In a later analysis, a clonal expansion index was calculated for each public chain from normalized within-repertoire ranks of inferred template counts. Generation probabilities in a later analysis came from a VDJ recombination model fitted to out-of-frame rearrangements, and those results were checked against IGoR. In a later analysis, hypergeometric tests were used to score TCR-TCR, TCR-HLA and TCR-CMV co-occurrence, with a repertoire-size bias correction applied to TCR pairs. False discovery rates were estimated in a later analysis by permuting HLA or CMV assignments 20 times. In a later analysis, co-occurring TCRs were grouped with DBSCAN, and TCRdist sequence similarity was added when clustering was performed within HLA-allele-positive subsets. Repertoires with fewer than 30,000 or more than 120,000 public chains, plus five repertoires with anomalous nucleotide sharing, were excluded from co-occurrence clustering. TCRdb holds this immuneACCESS table with in-frame rearrangements only. Some clones are missing; in checked studies, unresolved V genes explain under half, and the rest has no known cause. That table gives V, J and clone size, and the DNA gave D and trimming. The sample table records about 90,000 clones; 70% to 75% of these occur just once. 16% of the sample is taken by the ten largest.

The source of this sequence is a woman under 30 in good health and CMV-seropositive. The V gene is TRBV9 and the J gene is TRBJ1-1, with the D gene not confidently named. Sequenced material: PBMCs. The DNA reads TGTGCCAGCAGCGTATGGGAGGGAGGGACTGAAGCTTTCTTT. Its amino acids are CASSVWEGGTEAFF.